This TCR beta chain was sequenced during a study of beta chain features in type 1 diabetes. Study-wide findings and caveats: Shortening that was moderate but significant affected the TCRB CDR3s of Type 1 diabetes patients in all four CD4+ subsets.

The sequenced template was cDNA made from the entire isolated RNA. Clones were sequenced by immunoSEQ multiplex PCR, and TCRdb holds only the in-frame ones, with some missing. This sample has approximately 250,000 clones, with 9.5% to 13% found just once. Details on this clone: Its cognate antigen is unknown.

This receptor was obtained from a man in his thirties or forties with type 1 diabetes. Source material: naive CD4+ T cells from blood.

The CDR3 sequence is CASRVTGVADEQYF. In nucleotides, the CDR3 is TGTGCCAGCAGGGTGACAGGGGTTGCGGACGAGCAGTACTTC. The V gene is TRBV6-1, the J gene TRBJ2-7; 8 bases map to TRBD1. The trim removed 6 bases at V and 5 bases at J, leaving 9 bases unmatched. The CDR3 totals 14 residues. Germline CDR1 is MNHNS and CDR2 is SASEGT.